The 21 T cell receptor beta chains reported below all come from one sample, sequenced in a study of T cell responses to AZD1222 COVID-19 vaccine. Sequenced by immunoSEQ multiplex PCR; TCRdb stores in-frame clones only, minus some. Of 110,000 to 150,000 clones listed, over 75% are singletons. The source material was peripheral blood, sampled on day 0 of AZD1222 vaccination. The receptors here all came from an adult in good health.

The CDR3 spells CASSAQGPATYEQYF. The CDR3 nucleotides read TGTGCCAGCAGCGCACAGGGGCCTGCAACCTACGAGCAGTACTTC. The chain links TRBV9 to TRBJ2-7, with 7 bases aligning to TRBD1. V trimming: 3 bases; J trimming: 2 bases; junction bases outside the gene matches: 8. The germline V gene has CDR1 SGDLS and CDR2 YYNGEE. The CDR3 runs 15 residues.

This sequence joins TRBV29-1 and TRBJ2-7; tentatively, D is TRBD2 (6 bases). Trimming shortened V by 7 bases and J by 0 bases, and 13 bases separated the two germline ends. CDR3 size: 13 residues. Germline CDR1 and CDR2: SQVTM and ANQGSEA. The CDR3 region has the DNA TGCAGCGCCATTACGGACTACTCCTACGAGCAGTACTTC. Translated, it gives CSAITDYSYEQYF.

The chain combines TRBV25-1 with TRBJ1-3, with 7 bases fitting TRBD1. This CDR3 contains 15 residues. With 6 bases clipped from V and 2 bases from J, the junction kept 7 bases outside the gene matches. Per the germline V gene, CDR1 is MGHDK and CDR2 is SYGVNS. The chain's CDR3 is CASSPPGGPGNTIYF. CDR3 nucleotides: TGTGCCAGCAGCCCCCCAGGGGGGCCTGGAAACACCATATATTTT.

The V and J genes are TRBV5-1 and TRBJ2-2; 7 bases are a match to TRBD1. Trimming took 1 base from V and 2 from J; bases not matched to a gene: 8. From germline, CDR1 is SGHRS and CDR2 YFSETQ. The CDR3 contains 17 residues. This chain's CDR3 is CASSLPPGQSNTGELFF. DNA of the CDR3: TGCGCCAGCAGCTTGCCTCCGGGACAGAGTAACACCGGGGAGCTGTTTTTT.

The CDR3 bases are TGTGCCAGCAGCTTAGTCGCGGACACTGAAGCTTTCTTT. Translated: CASSLVADTEAFF. V usage is TRBV11-2 and J usage is TRBJ1-1; D unclear. Germline assignment: CDR1 SGHAT and CDR2 FQNNGV. Trimming removed 1 base from V and 3 bases from J, with 6 bases in between. This CDR3 comprises 13 residues.

This chain links TRBV27 with TRBJ1-1; D remains ambiguous. Germline V CDR1 and CDR2: MNHEY, SMNVEV (reference sequence). Trimming stripped 2 bases from V and 4 bases from J, with 8 bases between. The CDR3 has 13 amino acids. The CDR3 DNA reads TGTGCCAGCAGTTTAAGGAGGCTCACTGAAGCTTTCTTT. It encodes CASSLRRLTEAFF.

This clone was seen a handful of times. This chain joins TRBV4-2 and TRBJ2-3; 9 nucleotides match TRBD2. The length of the CDR3 is 17 residues. The V gene end was trimmed by 3 bases and the J gene end by 2 bases; junction bases not matched to a gene: 9. The germline V gene encodes CDR1 LGHNA and CDR2 YNFKEQ. The CDR3 loop is CASSQAPLAGDTDTQYF. As DNA, the CDR3 is TGTGCCAGCAGCCAGGCACCTTTAGCGGGGGACACAGATACGCAGTATTTT.

This chain links TRBV5-1 with TRBJ2-7, with 11 bases lining up with TRBD2. Per germline, CDR1 SGHRS and CDR2 YFSETQ. The trim removed 1 base at V and 1 base at J, leaving 10 bases unmatched. The CDR3 length is 18 residues. CDR3 bases: TGCGCCAGCAGCTTGCGCCGCCCGGGGACTAGCGGATCCTACGAGCAGTACTTC. Translation: CASSLRRPGTSGSYEQYF.

This chain links TRBV18 with TRBJ2-1; TRBD1 aligns across 10 bases. Germline V gene data show CDR1 as KGHSH and CDR2 as LQKENI. After removal of 3 bases from V and 8 bases from J, the junction contained 13 bases not matched to a gene. This CDR3 has 17 residues. The CDR3 region is CASSPQIRDRGGDEQFF. As DNA, the CDR3 is TGTGCCAGCTCACCTCAAATTCGGGACAGGGGAGGGGATGAGCAGTTCTTC.

The table lists this clone with a few counts. The CDR3 protein is CASKDSGAYEQYF. The CDR3 DNA reads TGCGCCAGCAAAGACAGCGGAGCCTACGAGCAGTACTTC. This chain uses TRBV5-1 with TRBJ2-7, with D tentatively TRBD1 or TRBD2 (5 bases each). CDR3 length equals 13 residues. Germline values: CDR1 SGHRS, CDR2 YFSETQ. With 6 bases removed from V and 2 bases from J, the gap between germline ends came to 12 bases.

This chain links TRBV28 with TRBJ2-3; D possibly corresponds to TRBD1 (6 bases). In germline, CDR1 is MDHEN, CDR2 SYDVKM. Trimming cost V 0 bases and J 8 bases, with 18 bases left between them. The CDR3 extends over 16 amino acids. This CDR3 is CASSLWDSRFDGTQYF. The CDR3 region has the DNA TGTGCCAGCAGTTTATGGGACAGTAGGTTTGATGGTACGCAGTATTTT.

The CDR3 reads CASSLGDPNTEAFF. The CDR3 DNA follows: TGTGCCAGCAGCTTAGGGGACCCGAACACTGAAGCTTTCTTT. The rearrangement links TRBV11-2 to TRBJ1-1, with D tentatively TRBD1 (5 bases). Trimming removed 1 base at V and 1 base at J, with 7 bases between. The CDR3 is 14 amino acids. The germline V gene has CDR1 SGHAT and CDR2 FQNNGV.

A single count supports this clone. The V call is TRBV30, the J call TRBJ2-7; TRBD1 might be the D (7 bases). CDR3 length: 20 residues. Per the germline V gene, CDR1 is GTSNPN and CDR2 is SVGIG (reference sequence). V lost 0 bases, J lost 0 bases, and 27 bases lay in between. The CDR3 loop is CAWSVVRGRLVRSSSYEQYF. CDR3 in DNA: TGTGCCTGGAGTGTCGTCAGGGGGAGACTAGTCCGAAGTAGCTCCTACGAGCAGTACTTC.

CDR3 sequence: CASSEAGASGNTIYF. CDR3 in DNA: TGTGCCAGCAGTGAGGCCGGGGCCTCTGGAAACACCATATATTTT. V gene TRBV6-1 combines with J gene TRBJ1-3, with D possibly TRBD1 on 5 matching bases. V gave up 3 bases and J gave up 0 bases, with 9 bases separating them. This CDR3 has 15 residues. Germline V gene data show CDR1 as MNHNS and CDR2 as SASEGT.

The chain recombines TRBV2 with TRBJ1-1; 8 bases fit TRBD1. The CDR3 is 12 residues long. CDR1 and CDR2 (germline): SNHLY, FYNNEI. V lost 10 bases, J lost 7 bases, and 8 bases stayed unmatched. The CDR3 nucleotides are TGTGCCACCTCCAGGGGGCCCGGTGAAGCTTTCTTT. Its translation is CATSRGPGEAFF.

The chain employs TRBV28 and TRBJ2-7; 7 bases fit TRBD2. This CDR3 contains 15 residues. Germline V gene lookup returns CDR1 MDHEN and CDR2 SYDVKM. Trimming removed 7 bases from V and 2 bases from J; junction bases left unmatched: 11. CDR3 in DNA: TGTGCCAGCAAGGGGAGCGGGGAAGGGGCCTACGAGCAGTACTTC. As protein: CASKGSGEGAYEQYF.

In its sample, this clone was seen a few times. V gene TRBV2 combines with J gene TRBJ1-2; D is uncertain. In germline, CDR1 is SNHLY, CDR2 FYNNEI. This CDR3 comprises 14 residues. V was clipped by 9 bases and J by 6 bases, with 20 bases between them. The chain's CDR3 is CASGRQVGRDGYTF. CDR3 coding DNA: TGTGCCAGTGGGCGGCAGGTTGGGCGGGATGGCTACACCTTC.

The chain couples TRBV12-3 or TRBV12-4 to TRBJ1-5, with TRBD1 matching 8 bases. The CDR3 length is 13 residues. J was trimmed by 10 bases and V by 6 bases; bases with no gene match: 8. The CDR3 sequence: CASSPLGTGPQHF. The CDR3 DNA reads as TGTGCCAGCAGCCCACTTGGGACAGGTCCCCAGCATTTT.

This chain joins TRBV7-6 and TRBJ2-5, with 7 bases matching TRBD1. Germline loops: CDR1 SGHVS, CDR2 FNYEAQ. The V gene end was trimmed by 5 bases and the J gene end by 7 bases; junction bases not matched to a gene: 16. The CDR3 sequence is 16 residues long. The CDR3 here is CASSRTTGNNRGTQYF. The CDR3 nucleotides read TGTGCCAGCAGCCGCACGACAGGGAATAATAGGGGGACCCAGTACTTC.

This sequence joins TRBV6-5 and TRBJ1-1, with TRBD1 matching 8 bases. Looked up from germline, CDR1 is MNHEY and CDR2 is SVGAGI. CDR3 length: 15 amino acids. J gave up 4 bases and V 8 bases, and 12 bases lay outside the gene matches. CDR3 bases: TGTGCCAGCGCCGCAGGGGGCGGACGGAGCACTGAAGCTTTCTTT. This translates into CASAAGGGRSTEAFF.

The V gene is TRBV6-6, the J gene TRBJ1-1; D gene ambiguous. Trimming took 5 bases from V and 0 from J, leaving 10 bases between them. The CDR3 runs to 14 residues. Germline V CDR1 and CDR2: MNHNY, SVGAGI (reference sequence). CDR3 nucleotides: TGTGCCAGCAGTATCCGGACGGTGAACACTGAAGCTTTCTTT. This codes for CASSIRTVNTEAFF.